The 24 T cell receptor beta chains given below trace back to one sample, sequenced in a study of brain T cells in children with intractable seizures. Generated by immunoSEQ multiplex PCR, the TCRdb table keeps only in-frame clones and is missing some. In the table there are tens of thousands of clones, around 90% of which are singletons. The input for sequencing was peripheral blood, taken at surgery. The receptors shown here come from a girl aged 2-10 years with Rasmussen encephalitis and intractable seizures.

The DNA for the CDR3 is TGTGCCAGCAGACCCCCCCTCGCGTATGGCTACACCTTC. Translated, it gives CASRPPLAYGYTF. The J gene is TRBJ1-2, the V gene TRBV7-2; D not resolved. The V gene lost 6 bases and the J gene lost 5 bases, with 13 bases spanning the gap. CDR3 length: 13 amino acids. CDR1 is SGHTA, CDR2 FQGNSA, per germline.

The J gene is TRBJ2-2, the V gene TRBV6-5, with 7 nucleotides matching TRBD1. Germline V CDR1 and CDR2: MNHEY, SVGAGI. The V gene end was trimmed by 6 bases and the J gene end by 6 bases; junction bases not matched to a gene: 4. The CDR3 runs to 13 residues. This CDR3 reads CASSFDRAGELFF. The DNA of the CDR3 is TGTGCCAGCAGCTTCGACAGGGCCGGGGAGCTGTTTTTT.

In its sample, this clone was seen a few times. The CDR3 coding sequence is TGTGCCAGCATTAGGGGGGGGCTTTATAATTCACCCCTCCACTTT. Its protein product is CASIRGGLYNSPLHF. The genes are TRBV6-5 and TRBJ1-6, with D maybe TRBD1 (6 bases). Between the trimmed V and J ends, which lost 7 bases and 4 bases, there was a span of 14 bases. CDR1 is MNHEY and CDR2 is SVGAGI in the germline V gene. This CDR3 is 15 amino acids long.

The CDR3 DNA follows: TGTGCCAGCAGTCGGAACACTGAAGCTTTCTTT. It translates to CASSRNTEAFF. The chain joins TRBV6-5 to TRBJ1-1; D uncertain. This CDR3 contains 11 residues. The V gene lost 5 bases and the J gene lost 1 base, with 2 bases spanning the gap. The V gene's germline CDR1 is MNHEY and CDR2 SVGAGI.

This chain connects TRBV9 to TRBJ2-2, with D tentatively TRBD1 (6 bases). The CDR3 consists of 16 residues. The germline gives CDR1 SGDLS, CDR2 YYNGEE. The ends were cut back, 3 bases at V and 9 bases at J, with 21 bases in the middle. CDR3 DNA: TGTGCCAGCAGCGCTGACGGACAGCTTACACCTCGGGAGCTGTTTTTT. It yields the protein CASSADGQLTPRELFF.

This clone was observed a single time. The chain links TRBV6-1 to TRBJ2-7, with D tentatively TRBD1 (5 bases). This CDR3 comprises 18 residues. Germline assignment: CDR1 MNHNS and CDR2 SASEGT. V shed 2 bases and J shed 0 bases, with 20 bases lying between them. CDR3 nucleotide sequence: TGTGCCAGCAGTGAATATCTGGACATTTGGATACTCTCCTACGAGCAGTACTTC. Translating it yields CASSEYLDIWILSYEQYF.

The rearrangement joins TRBV5-4 to TRBJ2-1, with 7 nucleotides matching TRBD2. Germline V gene lookup returns CDR1 SGHNT and CDR2 YYREEE (reference sequence). V was pared by 4 bases and J by 9 bases, with 7 bases of the junction left unmatched. The CDR3 is 13 amino acids. CDR3 in amino acids: CASSRRDYGEQFF. The CDR3 DNA reads as TGTGCCAGCAGCCGCCGGGACTACGGTGAGCAGTTCTTC.

The chain carries TRBV7-9 and TRBJ1-4; possibly TRBD1 for D (6 bases). Trimming shortened V by 7 bases and J by 7 bases, and 19 bases separated the two germline ends. The CDR3 runs to 15 residues. CDR1 SEHNR and CDR2 FQNEAQ come from the germline V gene (reference sequence). The chain's CDR3 is CASTQRGTAGEKLFF. CDR3 in DNA: TGTGCCAGCACGCAAAGGGGGACCGCGGGTGAAAAACTGTTTTTT.

This chain connects TRBV6-1 to TRBJ2-7; 9 bases line up with TRBD2. The CDR3 runs 16 residues. V lost 3 bases, J lost 2 bases, and 8 bases stayed unmatched. Germline V CDR1 and CDR2: MNHNS, SASEGT. The CDR3 loop is CASSDPGTSRTYEQYF. The CDR3 DNA follows: TGTGCCAGCAGTGATCCCGGGACTAGCAGGACCTACGAGCAGTACTTC.

The rearrangement uses TRBV30 and TRBJ1-1; D not certain. The CDR3 contains 14 residues. Between the trimmed V and J ends, which lost 1 base and 1 base, there was a span of 10 bases. The germline V gene has CDR1 GTSNPN and CDR2 SVGIG (reference sequence). The CDR3 sequence is CAWSDPRGNTEAFF. The CDR3 DNA reads TGTGCCTGGAGTGACCCCCGGGGGAACACTGAAGCTTTCTTT. The full variable domain, rest sourced from reference TRBV30 and TRBJ1-1, is SQTIHQWPATLVQPVGSPLSLECTVEGTSNPNLYWYRQAAGRGLQLLFYSVGIGQISSEVPQNLSASRPQDRQFILSSKKLLLSDSGFYLCAWSDPRGNTEAFFGQGTRLTVV.

The V call is TRBV18, the J call TRBJ1-5; D gene ambiguous. The germline V gene has CDR1 KGHSH and CDR2 LQKENI. The CDR3 length is 15 residues. The V gene lost 4 bases and the J gene lost 0 bases, with 10 bases spanning the gap. The CDR3 DNA reads TGTGCCAGCTCACAGGCAGCCGATAGCAATCAGCCCCAGCATTTT. Its protein is CASSQAADSNQPQHF. Full variable domain (remainder filled in from reference TRBV18 and TRBJ1-5): NAGVMQNPRHLVRRRGQEARLRCSPMKGHSHVYWYRQLPEEGLKFMVYLQKENIIDESGMPKERFSAEFPKEGPSILRIQQVVRGDSAAYFCASSQAADSNQPQHFGDGTRLSIL.

The chain is built from TRBV11-2 and TRBJ2-1; D not certain. Germline V gives CDR1 SGHAT, CDR2 FQNNGV. This CDR3 spans 13 amino acids. V was cut by 7 bases and J by 0 bases, with 7 bases left in between. The DNA of the CDR3 is TGTGCCAGCATGGCGGACTCCTACAATGAGCAGTTCTTC. It is translated as CASMADSYNEQFF.

CDR3 nucleotide sequence: TGCAGCGTCGCGGGACAGCGGGACGCCGGGGAGCTGTTTTTT. Translating gives CSVAGQRDAGELFF. This chain joins TRBV29-1 and TRBJ2-2; D may be TRBD1 or TRBD2 (7 bases each). This CDR3 is built from 14 residues. CDR1 and CDR2 (germline): SQVTM, ANQGSEA. Trimming removed 6 bases from V and 6 bases from J, with 17 bases in between.

The chain is built from TRBV7-9 and TRBJ2-5; 13 bases align to TRBD2. The CDR3 sequence is 14 residues long. CDR1 and CDR2 (germline): SEHNR, FQNEAQ (reference sequence). Germline trimming cut 5 bases from V and 13 bases from J; bases unmatched to any gene: 10. Written as DNA, the CDR3 is TGTGCCAGCAGCCCAAGGACTAGCGGGAGTGTACCGTACTTC. As protein: CASSPRTSGSVPYF.

V is TRBV6-5 and J is TRBJ2-7; 10 bases fit TRBD2. Per germline, CDR1 MNHEY and CDR2 SVGAGI. This CDR3 is built from 16 residues. With V trimmed by 4 bases and J by 3 bases, 9 bases remained unmatched. Written as DNA, the CDR3 is TGTGCCAGCAGTTCGACAACACTAGCGGGATTCTACGAGCAGTACTTC. Its protein product is CASSSTTLAGFYEQYF.

The genes are TRBV27 and TRBJ2-7; D could derive from TRBD1 or TRBD2 (5 bases each). CDR1 MNHEY and CDR2 SMNVEV come from the germline V gene (reference sequence). There are 14 residues in the CDR3. The V and J ends lost 4 bases and 0 bases respectively, with 10 bases between them. Here the CDR3 DNA reads TGTGCCAGCAGTTCGGGACCCAACTCCTACGAGCAGTACTTC. Translation gives CASSSGPNSYEQYF.

The chain couples TRBV7-9 to TRBJ2-7; a weak D match, TRBD1 (5 bases). Germline loops: CDR1 SEHNR, CDR2 FQNEAQ (reference sequence). The V and J ends lost 7 bases and 0 bases respectively, with 25 bases between them. This CDR3 has 18 residues. The CDR3 region is CASTLSTYPTEDSYEQYF. In nucleotides, the CDR3 is TGTGCCAGCACCTTGTCAACTTATCCGACAGAGGACTCCTACGAGCAGTACTTC. The full variable domain, in which reference TRBV7-9 and TRBJ2-7 provide the parts outside the CDR3, is DTGVSQNPRHKITKRGQNVTFRCDPISEHNRLYWYRQTLGQGPEFLTYFQNEAQLEKSRLLSDRFSAERPKGSFSTLEIQRTEQGDSAMYLCASTLSTYPTEDSYEQYFGPGTRLTVT.

The CDR3 DNA reads as TGTGCCAGCAGTCCCGACCTTGGGGCCAACGTCCTGACTTTC. Encoded protein: CASSPDLGANVLTF. The chain recombines TRBV6-5 with TRBJ2-6; D remains unclear. V dropped 5 bases and J dropped 3 bases, with 8 bases sitting between them. The CDR3 totals 14 residues. Germline V gene lookup returns CDR1 MNHEY and CDR2 SVGAGI.

The chain employs TRBV19 and TRBJ2-6; 8 bases line up with TRBD2. The V segment lost 7 bases and the J segment 4 bases; nucleotides outside the gene matches: 9. This CDR3 comprises 16 residues. Germline V CDR1 and CDR2: LNHDA, SQIVND (reference sequence). CDR3 nucleotide sequence: TGTGCCAGTACCGCCTCGGGGGGGTACGGGGCCAACGTCCTGACTTTC. This gives the protein CASTASGGYGANVLTF.

The chain employs TRBV7-3 and TRBJ2-2; D gene uncertain. Per the germline V gene, CDR1 is SGHTA and CDR2 is FQGTGA. The CDR3 consists of 15 residues. V was pared by 4 bases and J by 0 bases, with 9 bases between. The CDR3, as DNA: TGTGCCAGCAGCTCGGACCGTTCGAACACCGGGGAGCTGTTTTTT. It codes for CASSSDRSNTGELFF.

The rearrangement links TRBV2 to TRBJ1-4; D not certain. Germline V CDR1 and CDR2: SNHLY, FYNNEI. This CDR3 has 15 amino acids. V gave up 7 bases and J gave up 0 bases, with 12 bases separating them. CDR3 residues: CASKESTATNEKLFF. In DNA, the CDR3 is TGTGCCAGCAAAGAATCGACTGCAACTAATGAAAAACTGTTTTTT.

This chain uses TRBV13 with TRBJ1-2; D is undetermined. The CDR3 has 12 residues. Germline CDR1 reads PRHDT; CDR2 reads FYEKMQ (reference sequence). The ends were cut back, 0 bases at V and 6 bases at J, with 5 bases in the middle. The CDR3 loop is CASSLGADGYTF. The CDR3 nucleotides read TGTGCCAGCAGCTTAGGGGCTGATGGCTACACCTTC.

This clone appeared once. This sequence joins TRBV20-1 and TRBJ2-3, with D unresolved. Germline-derived CDR1 and CDR2 are DFQATT and SNEGSKA (reference sequence). The CDR3 is 13 amino acids. With 3 bases removed from V and 8 bases from J, the gap between germline ends came to 15 bases. The CDR3 sequence: CSASVAEGGTQYF. Written as DNA, the CDR3 is TGCAGTGCTAGTGTGGCAGAAGGCGGTACGCAGTATTTT.

V usage is TRBV6-6 and J usage is TRBJ2-2, with 9 bases identical to TRBD1. In germline, CDR1 is MNHNY, CDR2 SVGAGI (reference sequence). The junction had 11 bases not matched to a gene; V was cut back by 5 bases and J by 4 bases. CDR3 size: 17 residues. The CDR3 DNA is TGTGCCAGCAGTCCATTGGACAGGGGTGTGGTCACCGGGGAGCTGTTTTTT. Its protein product is CASSPLDRGVVTGELFF.